The rows below give T cell receptor beta chains drawn from one sample of a study of identical twins. TCRdb reanalysed the 5' RACE reads using MiXCR and keeps one entry per CDR3 protein. The sample consists of around 490,000 distinct CDR3 sequences, 13% to 15% of them appearing once. This sample also belongs to another study, concerning yellow fever vaccine responses in identical twins.

Sequencing was performed on CD4+ T cells sorted from blood. The origin of the receptors is a woman under 30 in good health. CDR3s include the opening cysteine and the closing phenylalanine or tryptophan. The D gene is left open where the match is weak. Not all rows give a size; the values are once, few, many and, for expanded clones, a class.

d_call	v_call	j_call	clone_size	cdr3_aa	cdr3_nt
TRBD2	TRBV4-2	TRBJ2-3	-	CASSQDSLAGNTDTQYF	TGTGCCAGCAGCCAAGATTCTCTAGCGGGGAACACAGATACGCAGTATTTT
-	TRBV5-1	TRBJ1-6	-	CASSFSTGKISSPLHF	TGCGCCAGCAGCTTTTCCACAGGGAAGATCAGCTCACCCCTCCACTTT
-	TRBV10-3	TRBJ2-1	-	CAISERDSYNEQFF	TGTGCCATCAGTGAACGAGACTCCTACAATGAGCAGTTCTTC
-	TRBV6-1	TRBJ2-5	-	CASGATGYGQETQYF	TGTGCCAGCGGGGCTACAGGGTACGGCCAAGAGACCCAGTACTTC
-	TRBV7-3	TRBJ2-3	few	CASSPQAFTDTQYF	TGTGCCAGCAGCCCGCAGGCCTTCACAGATACGCAGTATTTT
-	TRBV25-1	TRBJ2-1	-	CASSGTDGYSYNEQFF	TGTGCCAGCTCCGGGACGGACGGGTACTCCTACAATGAGCAGTTCTTC
-	TRBV12-3/TRBV12-4	TRBJ1-1	many	CASNTGLNTEAFF	TGTGCCAGCAATACGGGGTTAAACACTGAAGCTTTCTTT
-	TRBV25-1	TRBJ2-3	few	CASSDSGIASRQYF	TGTGCCAGCAGTGATTCCGGAATAGCGTCCCGGCAGTATTTT
-	TRBV2	TRBJ2-1	-	CASSVDGGNEQFF	TGTGCCAGCTCAGTAGATGGGGGCAATGAGCAGTTCTTC
-	TRBV28	TRBJ1-6	many	CASSFTLWQKNSPLHF	TGTGCCAGCAGTTTCACACTTTGGCAGAAAAATTCACCCCTCCACTTT
TRBD1	TRBV12-3/TRBV12-4	TRBJ1-2	many	CASSLTSTGGAGGYTF	TGTGCCAGCAGTTTAACCTCTACAGGGGGCGCAGGTGGCTACACCTTC
-	TRBV20-1	TRBJ1-4	few	CSAMTGRGEKLFF	TGCAGTGCCATGACCGGTAGAGGTGAAAAACTGTTTTTT
-	TRBV6-5	TRBJ2-1	-	CASSYSGATYNEQFF	TGTGCCAGCAGTTACTCCGGGGCTACCTACAATGAGCAGTTCTTC
TRBD1	TRBV5-1	TRBJ1-6	-	CASSFAPTGNNSPLHF	TGCGCCAGCAGCTTTGCCCCGACAGGGAATAATTCACCCCTCCACTTT
TRBD2	TRBV3-1	TRBJ2-7	many	CASSRPASGTYEQYF	TGTGCCAGCAGCCGCCCGGCTAGCGGAACCTACGAGCAGTACTTC
TRBD1	TRBV6-1	TRBJ1-5	few	CASSEGGTGGYQPQHF	TGTGCCAGCAGTGAAGGAGGGACAGGGGGGTATCAGCCCCAGCATTTT
-	TRBV20-1	TRBJ2-5	-	CGLSDRLETQYF	TGCGGGCTTTCGGACAGACTAGAGACCCAGTACTTC
-	TRBV14	TRBJ1-5	few	CASSHRDQPQHF	TGTGCCAGCAGCCACAGGGATCAGCCCCAGCATTTT
-	TRBV19	TRBJ1-5	many	CASSTGNQPQHF	TGTGCCAGTAGTACAGGCAATCAGCCCCAGCATTTT
TRBD2	TRBV7-6	TRBJ2-2	-	CASSSGLAGVTNTGELFF	TGTGCCAGCAGCTCCGGACTAGCGGGGGTGACGAACACCGGGGAGCTGTTTTTT
-	TRBV10-3	TRBJ2-1	-	CAISESNGAVVRANEQFF	TGTGCCATCAGTGAGTCGAATGGTGCGGTTGTACGGGCCAATGAGCAGTTCTTC
TRBD2	TRBV10-3	TRBJ2-7	few	CAIRHSGSSYEQYF	TGTGCCATCAGGCATAGCGGGAGTTCCTACGAGCAGTACTTC
-	TRBV27	TRBJ2-1	few	CASSPDYTSPIEQFF	TGTGCCAGCAGTCCCGACTACACATCCCCCATCGAGCAGTTCTTC
-	TRBV5-6	TRBJ2-3	many	CASSRGVDTQYF	TGTGCCAGCAGCCGAGGGGTGGATACGCAGTATTTT
TRBD2	TRBV5-1	TRBJ2-2	-	CASLPSGSPGELFF	TGCGCCAGCCTACCTAGCGGGAGTCCCGGGGAGCTGTTTTTT
TRBD1	TRBV5-1	TRBJ2-7	few	CASSYNRGSYEQYF	TGCGCCAGCAGTTACAACAGGGGGAGCTACGAGCAGTACTTC
-	TRBV18	TRBJ2-5	few	CASSPSAETQYF	TGTGCCAGCTCACCGTCGGCAGAGACCCAGTACTTC
TRBD1	TRBV12-3/TRBV12-4	TRBJ2-7	-	CASSSVPGGHYEQYF	TGTGCCAGCAGCTCCGTTCCAGGGGGCCATTACGAGCAGTACTTC
TRBD1	TRBV5-1	TRBJ2-5	-	CASSLPSGTGAGETQYF	TGCGCCAGCAGCTTACCCTCCGGGACAGGGGCCGGAGAGACCCAGTACTTC
-	TRBV10-3	TRBJ1-4	-	CAISEVWKTGGGEKLFF	TGTGCCATCAGTGAGGTTTGGAAAACAGGCGGGGGCGAAAAACTGTTTTTT
-	TRBV4-1	TRBJ2-1	-	CASSPLGRATYNEQFF	TGCGCCAGCAGCCCCCTGGGCAGGGCTACCTACAATGAGCAGTTCTTC
-	TRBV5-5	TRBJ1-1	few	CASSLEAQMNTEAFF	TGTGCCAGCAGCTTGGAGGCGCAAATGAACACTGAAGCTTTCTTT
-	TRBV10-3	TRBJ2-1	few	CAIGSGLEQFF	TGTGCCATCGGATCCGGGCTTGAGCAGTTCTTC
-	TRBV28	TRBJ1-2	-	CASSNHVGGYTF	TGTGCCAGCAGCAACCACGTGGGAGGCTACACCTTC
-	TRBV5-1	TRBJ2-3	-	CASSLEEEGVTDTQYF	TGCGCCAGCAGCTTGGAGGAGGAGGGAGTCACAGATACGCAGTATTTT
-	TRBV7-6	TRBJ2-3	few	CASSLGGSDRKNTQYF	TGTGCCAGCAGCTTAGGAGGGTCCGACAGGAAAAATACGCAGTATTTT
-	TRBV2	TRBJ2-1	many	CASSSGLYNEQFF	TGTGCCAGCAGTTCTGGACTCTACAATGAGCAGTTCTTC
TRBD1	TRBV20-1	TRBJ2-7	few	CSARGGQGASEQYF	TGCAGTGCTAGAGGGGGACAGGGGGCGAGCGAGCAGTACTTC
-	TRBV3-1	TRBJ1-1	-	CASSQEGALRGNREAFF	TGTGCCAGCAGCCAAGAAGGCGCATTACGGGGGAATCGTGAAGCTTTCTTT